This section outlines one T cell receptor beta chain sequence together with its context. It has no known antigen specificity. No much larger clonotype is one base removed from it; base qualities were not supplied. This specimen comes from a study of cytomegalovirus exposure and HLA in healthy donors (dated by TCRdb to 2016 to 2017). Some background on the complete study: An earlier analysis of roughly 610 of the donors reported 250 to 350 Gb of sequence data and about 120 million unique TCR beta sequences obtained from about 179 million T cells. Among the approximately 420 genotyped donors, around 81% belonged to the genetic ancestry cluster associated with self-reported Caucasian donors. Using immunosequencing, the study profiled T cell repertoires from 500 to 800 subjects and related those repertoires to cytomegalovirus serostatus. A later genetic analysis used genome-wide SNP genotypes for about three fifths of the 666 donors, treating that subset as a discovery cohort. Alongside the repertoire data, information on donor age, sex, ethnicity and CMV serostatus was compiled. On average, around 200,000 unique TCR beta nucleotide sequences were sequenced per donor among 398 genotyped donors of the cohort, with roughly 19% of those sequences being non-productive. An earlier analysis of some 600 of the donors applied high-throughput TCR beta sequencing to assess whether each TCR beta V gene segment acted as functional or pseudogenic. Around 330 gigabases of sequencing data and roughly 81 million unique TCR sequences made up an early release that covered 640 HLA-typed donors. Several DR-DQ haplotypes were handled as single units for association and clustering because linkage in the cohort was strong. Besides the first cohort of approximately 670 subjects, a separate validation cohort made up of over 95 different subjects was used. The study combined high-throughput TCR immunosequencing, statistical association of individual TCRs with disease status, and machine learning to predict cytomegalovirus infection status. HLA typing covered class I and class II loci at four-digit resolution. In a later analysis, previously published TCR beta repertoires from more than 500 donors were re-analyzed and high-resolution HLA genotyping was added so that TCR occurrence patterns could be studied. The study aimed to test whether signatures of past pathogen exposure could be identified by cataloging public T cell receptors. The later analysis used no new phenotypic data to find candidate immune exposures, relying instead on TCR beta sequences and their occurrence across donors. Every repertoire in the discovery cohort had been generated on one and the same sequencing platform. Typing coverage differed by locus: A, B, C, DRB1 and DQB1 were typed in about 620-630 donors, DQA1 in about 500, DPA1 in some 610, and DPB1 in just under 490.

The library relied on the immunoSEQ multiplex PCR assay. For the multiplex PCR, a mixture combining 60 forward primers for TCR Vbeta segments and 13 reverse primers for TCR Jbeta segments was used. The CDR3 region of rearranged TCR beta genes was amplified from genomic DNA by a multiplex PCR assay. The Illumina HiSeq System was used to sequence the amplified TCR beta libraries as 87-base-pair reads. Concerning the study's data processing: Across the 600 to 700 repertoires, a later analysis counted 75 million to 90 million unique TCR beta chains, roughly 11 million of which were shared by at least two donors. To remove PCR and sequencing errors, raw reads were error-corrected and collapsed into unique sequences using a nearest-neighbor algorithm that merged closely related sequences. CDR3 sequences were aligned to IMGT reference sequences to assign V, D and J gene segments. For a sequence to be retained, a match of at least six nucleotides to both a V gene segment and a J gene segment was required. Rearrangements were called productive when the CDR3 lacked stop codons and stayed in frame with V and J; all others were non-productive. Following IMGT convention, CDR3 was defined as the stretch from the second conserved V-encoded cysteine up to the conserved J-encoded phenylalanine. The earlier analysis of some 540 of the donors excluded any sequence lacking an unambiguous match to a single V gene segment. In an earlier analysis of several hundred of the donors, V segments were called functional above 56.7% productive rearrangements and were called segregating when the between-donor standard deviation exceeded 5%. To diagnose cytomegalovirus status from the catalog of TCR beta chain sequences, a statistical classification framework was built. A later analysis assigned V and J genes by comparing TCR nucleotide sequences with IMGT/GENE-DB human TR gene sequences. A later analysis assigned CDR3 sequences and most-parsimonious VDJ recombination scenarios with the TCRdist pipeline. In a later analysis, each TCR beta chain was defined by its CDR3 amino acid sequence together with its V-gene family, and reads lacking a unique V-gene family were excluded. As a way to deal with suspected cross-contamination and a sequencing artifact, a later analysis dropped under 600 nucleotide sequences that were highly shared and had low generation probability. For each public chain, a later analysis derived a clonal expansion index from normalized ranks of inferred template counts within each repertoire. In a later analysis, generation probabilities were computed using a VDJ recombination model fitted to out-of-frame rearrangements, and the results were checked against IGoR. A later analysis scored TCR-TCR, TCR-HLA and TCR-CMV co-occurrence with hypergeometric tests, applying a repertoire-size bias correction to TCR pairs. False discovery rates were estimated in a later analysis by permuting HLA or CMV assignments 20 times. In a later analysis, co-occurring TCRs were grouped using DBSCAN, with TCRdist sequence similarity added in when clustering inside HLA-allele-positive subsets. Repertoires with fewer than 30,000 or more than 120,000 public chains were left out of co-occurrence clustering, as were a handful of repertoires with anomalous nucleotide sharing. TCRdb took this table from immuneACCESS and kept in-frame rearrangements with V and J called. Such tables lack part of the clones; where checked against another copy, unresolved V genes explain under half of the gap, and the rest is unexplained. V, J and clone size reflect that table, while D and trimming were determined from the DNA. The sample table contains about 120,000 clones; only one count was recorded for 60% to 85% of them. The top ten clonotypes cover around 3.5% of the sample.

The cohort comprised hundreds of healthy bone marrow donors. At the time of sampling, all cohort members were nominally healthy, though unrecorded immune exposures were likely present. The donor was CMV seronegative and belonged to the group of around 350 seronegative cohort members. A peripheral blood sample was provided by each donor, and peripheral blood mononuclear cells were used for TCR beta sequencing. Genomic DNA extraction from the blood cell samples was performed with the Qiagen DNeasy Blood Extraction Kit. The full study reports these points: Because HLA typing was unavailable for some donors at each locus, only the typed subset was used in association tests. In a later analysis, most CMV-associated TCR beta chains were found to appear HLA-restricted, with HLA associations seemingly driven largely by CMV exposure. Only TCR beta chains were sequenced in this cohort, and the absence of alpha or paired-chain data limited detectable features. A later genetic analysis reported fewer N-insertions in productive TCRs among donors in an Asian-associated ancestry cluster than the approximately 700-donor mean. Most TCR sequences were seen in very few donors, while some public TCRs were found in many individuals. The sequencing pipeline was judged likely to have produced a cluster of highly shared sequence variants as a technical artifact. A later analysis reported that several top co-occurrence clusters appeared linked to parvovirus B19, influenza, CMV and Epstein-Barr virus. Specific HLA alleles were associated with 15,000 to 20,000 TCR beta sequences at a false discovery rate of 0.05 in a later analysis. In the study, 150 to 200 TCR beta chains were listed as associated with cytomegalovirus. In a later analysis, HLA-associated TCR beta chains were found to be more clonally expanded and to have lower generation probabilities than equally common non-associated chains. Because counts were too low, 15 to 20 rarely observed V segments, including chromosome 9 orphons, were left out of the earlier analysis of approximately 580 of the donors. Correlated functional status among segregating V segments might reflect linkage disequilibrium, but an unknown experimental factor could not be ruled out. In a later analysis, the rate of TCR association differed among HLA loci, with DRB1 alleles having the most associated TCRs and HLA-C alleles having the fewest. Assigning TCR associations to individual alleles was difficult when HLA alleles, especially DR and DQ, strongly co-occurred. A further reported finding was that TCR beta sequences accurately predicted the HLA-A and HLA-B alleles for most subjects in the first cohort. An earlier analysis of 450 to 750 of the donors showed that most TCR beta V segments appeared in productive rearrangements either about 87% or about 30% of the time, which broadly matched IMGT annotations. In vitro tests confirmed that a few of the cytomegalovirus-associated TCR beta chains recognize cytomegalovirus antigens. A later genetic analysis associated a missense DCLRE1C variant with V-gene and J-gene trimming of TCR beta chains, and an independent cohort replicated the association. The authors suggested that the approach could potentially be extended to other disease states and immunological phenotypes. CMV serostatus was the only immune exposure information available for the cohort. The classifier was reported to diagnose cytomegalovirus status with high specificity and sensitivity in both the original cohort and the validation cohort. Roughly uniform sequencing depth across donors was assumed in presence/absence analyses, although this assumption may not hold.

The sequence was obtained from a man aged 30 to 39 in good health and CMV-seronegative. The sequencing sample was made of PBMCs.

This receptor carries the CDR3 CASSLAIRGGMNTEAFF. In nucleotides, the sequence is TGTGCCAGCAGCTTAGCGATAAGGGGCGGTATGAACACTGAAGCTTTCTTT. The chain was built from TRBV7-9 and TRBJ1-1; the D gene is perhaps TRBD1, from 5 matching bases. CDR1 SEHNR and CDR2 FQNEAQ are derived from the germline V gene (reference sequence). V was cut back by 0 bases and J by 0 bases, leaving a gap of 14 bases between them. There are 17 amino acids in the CDR3, from cysteine to phenylalanine inclusive. The read is trimmed to its CDR3 DNA, 51 bases read in frame from base 1.